These 25 T cell receptor beta chains share one sample of origin, sequenced in a study of T cell responses to AZD1222 COVID-19 vaccine. Sequencing used immunoSEQ multiplex PCR; TCRdb keeps in-frame clones, though not all of them. The sample holds 200,000 to 250,000 clones, about 93% seen once. This sample comprised peripheral blood, obtained on day 0 of MenACWY control vaccination. The receptor set was obtained from an adult in good health.

V usage is TRBV7-9 and J usage is TRBJ1-1, with D perhaps matching TRBD1 (6 bases). There are 12 residues in the CDR3. V gave up 5 bases and J gave up 4 bases, with 8 bases separating them. CDR1 and CDR2 from the germline V gene are SEHNR and FQNEAQ (reference sequence). CDR3 DNA: TGTGCCAGCAGCCAAGGGGGCACTGAAGCTTTCTTT. Translated, it gives CASSQGGTEAFF.

The chain recombines TRBV27 with TRBJ1-2, with 8 bases lining up with TRBD1. The CDR3 loop spans 15 amino acids. V shed 0 bases and J 3 bases; nucleotides not matched to a gene: 3. Per germline, CDR1 MNHEY and CDR2 SMNVEV (reference sequence). The CDR3 DNA sequence: TGTGCCAGCAGTTTATCGAAGGACAGGGACTATGGCTACACCTTC. It yields the protein CASSLSKDRDYGYTF.

The V call is TRBV7-6, the J call TRBJ1-1, with 7 bases lining up with TRBD1. The CDR3 runs to 13 residues. Trimming removed 6 bases from V and 8 bases from J; junction bases left unmatched: 9. CDR1 is SGHVS, CDR2 FNYEAQ, per germline. As DNA, the CDR3 is TGTGCCAGCAGTTCAACCCTAGGGGGCGAAGCTTTCTTT. Its translation: CASSSTLGGEAFF.

This sequence joins TRBV19 and TRBJ1-4, with D perhaps TRBD1 (6 bases). The CDR3 sequence is 15 residues long. Germline V gene data show CDR1 as LNHDA and CDR2 as SQIVND (reference sequence). V lost 6 bases, J lost 0 bases, and 11 bases lay in between. Written as DNA, the CDR3 is TGTGCCAGTAGGCTACAGGGATCAACTAATGAAAAACTGTTTTTT. Translation: CASRLQGSTNEKLFF.

The rearrangement links TRBV3-1 (or the pseudogene TRBV3-2) to TRBJ1-1; D is unclear. V lost 4 bases and J 5 bases, leaving 8 bases between the germline ends. Germline-derived CDR1 and CDR2 are LGHDT and YNNKEL (reference sequence). The CDR3 consists of 12 residues. This CDR3 reads CASSLGWTEAFF. Written as DNA, the CDR3 is TGTGCCAGCAGCCTCGGGTGGACTGAAGCTTTCTTT.

This chain links TRBV7-9 with TRBJ1-4; 9 bases fit TRBD1. This CDR3 contains 16 residues. CDR1 is SEHNR and CDR2 is FQNEAQ in the germline V gene (reference sequence). J was trimmed by 5 bases and V by 5 bases; bases with no gene match: 9. CDR3 in amino acids: CASSQPPGQGNEKLFF. The CDR3 region has the DNA TGTGCCAGCAGCCAGCCGCCGGGACAGGGAAATGAAAAACTGTTTTTT.

The genes are TRBV27 and TRBJ2-7, with 8 bases fitting TRBD1. V shed 5 bases and J 3 bases; nucleotides not matched to a gene: 6. Germline V gene sequence: CDR1 MNHEY, CDR2 SMNVEV (reference sequence). This CDR3 spans 14 amino acids. The CDR3 region has the DNA TGTGCCAGCAGTCAAGGGACAGGAGACTACGAGCAGTACTTC. It encodes CASSQGTGDYEQYF.

V and J are TRBV11-3 and TRBJ1-3; possible D gene TRBD1, 5 bases. The CDR3 has 15 amino acids. The V end was cut by 5 bases, the J end by 2 bases, with 13 bases between. The germline V gene has CDR1 SGHNT and CDR2 YENEEA. The CDR3 region is CASSRTGTPGNTIYF. CDR3 bases: TGTGCCAGCAGCCGAACGGGGACCCCTGGAAACACCATATATTTT.

V is TRBV6-5 and J is TRBJ1-2; TRBD1 matches 11 bases. There are 13 residues in the CDR3. CDR1 and CDR2 (germline): MNHEY, SVGAGI. Losses at the gene ends were 6 bases for V and 6 bases for J; bases not matched to a gene: 3. The CDR3 DNA is TGTGCCAGCAGGCGGACAGGGGGCGATGGCTACACCTTC. Residues: CASRRTGGDGYTF.

V is TRBV15 and J is TRBJ1-1; no reliable D call. CDR3 length equals 15 residues. V shed 1 base and J shed 0 bases, with 9 bases lying between them. CDR1 and CDR2 (germline): LNHNV, YYDKDF (reference sequence). CDR3 DNA sequence: TGTGCCACCAGCAGAGTTAGGAGAATGAACACTGAAGCTTTCTTT. It translates to CATSRVRRMNTEAFF.

The chain couples TRBV3-1 (or the pseudogene TRBV3-2) to TRBJ2-2; tentatively, D is TRBD1 (6 bases). V lost 6 bases and J 6 bases, leaving 20 bases between the germline ends. The germline CDR1 and CDR2 sequences are LGHDT and YNNKEL (reference sequence). The CDR3 loop spans 16 amino acids. The CDR3 sequence is CASSFGARGKAGELFF. The CDR3 DNA follows: TGTGCCAGCAGTTTCGGGGCCAGGGGTAAAGCCGGGGAGCTGTTTTTT.

The V and J genes are TRBV18 and TRBJ2-5; D might be TRBD1 (6 bases). The CDR3 has 15 residues. V dropped 2 bases and J dropped 4 bases, with 14 bases sitting between them. In germline, CDR1 is KGHSH, CDR2 LQKENI. In DNA form, the CDR3 reads TGTGCCAGCTCACCAGATAGCCAGGGGATAGAGACCCAGTACTTC. Amino acids: CASSPDSQGIETQYF. Supplemented by reference TRBV18 and TRBJ2-5, the full variable domain reads NAGVMQNPRHLVRRRGQEARLRCSPMKGHSHVYWYRQLPEEGLKFMVYLQKENIIDESGMPKERFSAEFPKEGPSILRIQQVVRGDSAAYFCASSPDSQGIETQYFGPGTRLLVL.

V usage is TRBV3-1 (or the pseudogene TRBV3-2) and J usage is TRBJ2-1; TRBD2 matches at 8 bases. The CDR3 is 15 amino acids. From germline, CDR1 is LGHDT and CDR2 YNNKEL (reference sequence). Trimming took 0 bases from V and 6 from J; bases not matched to a gene: 4. The CDR3 is CASSQDLLAGNEQFF. The CDR3 DNA reads TGTGCCAGCAGCCAAGATCTCCTAGCGGGCAATGAGCAGTTCTTC.

The chain employs TRBV6-9 and TRBJ1-2; D not resolved. V lost 2 bases, J lost 4 bases, and 14 bases lay in between. CDR1 and CDR2 from the germline V gene are MNHGY and SVAAGI. CDR3 length: 15 amino acids. The CDR3 nucleotides are TGTGCCAGCAGTTATGTCGGAGGGCGTGGCTATGGCTACACCTTC. Protein: CASSYVGGRGYGYTF.

V gene TRBV2 combines with J gene TRBJ1-2, with no clear D. Deletions cut 10 bases from V and 4 bases from J, with 16 bases between. This CDR3 region has 13 residues. CDR1 and CDR2 from the germline V gene are SNHLY and FYNNEI. The CDR3: CAITFLRTYGYTF. CDR3 sequence (DNA): TGTGCCATTACCTTTCTCCGCACCTATGGCTACACCTTC.

The chain carries TRBV6-5 and TRBJ2-5; a possible D gene is TRBD1 (6 bases). Trimming pared 8 bases from V and 5 bases from J, leaving 18 bases between. The CDR3 length is 14 residues. CDR1 MNHEY and CDR2 SVGAGI come from the germline V gene. The chain's CDR3 is CASSGTLRGETQYF. As DNA, the CDR3 is TGTGCCAGCTCGGGGACACTTAGAGGGGAGACCCAGTACTTC.

The chain uses TRBV6-5 and TRBJ2-7; perhaps TRBD2 as D (6 bases). The germline V gene has CDR1 MNHEY and CDR2 SVGAGI. CDR3 length: 12 amino acids. The V end lost 7 bases, the J end lost 2 bases, and 9 bases lay between the germline ends. This CDR3 is CASNSGAYEQYF. The CDR3 coding sequence is TGTGCCAGCAATTCGGGGGCCTACGAGCAGTACTTC.

The chain employs TRBV7-9 and TRBJ1-2; D not certain. V was pared by 5 bases and J by 5 bases, with 9 bases between. This CDR3 comprises 12 residues. From germline, CDR1 is SEHNR and CDR2 FQNEAQ (reference sequence). The CDR3 DNA follows: TGTGCCAGCAGCCAGCAGGAGTATGGCTACACCTTC. Amino acids: CASSQQEYGYTF. Supplemented by reference TRBV7-9 and TRBJ1-2, the full variable domain reads DTGVSQNPRHKITKRGQNVTFRCDPISEHNRLYWYRQTLGQGPEFLTYFQNEAQLEKSRLLSDRFSAERPKGSFSTLEIQRTEQGDSAMYLCASSQQEYGYTFGSGTRLTVV.

CDR3 residues: CASSSGQRLNTEAFF. The CDR3 DNA sequence: TGTGCCAGCAGCTCCGGACAGAGGTTGAACACTGAAGCTTTCTTT. The chain joins TRBV5-4 to TRBJ1-1, with D maybe TRBD1 (6 bases). The V end was cut by 3 bases, the J end by 0 bases, with 12 bases between. The CDR3 runs to 15 residues. The germline CDR1 and CDR2 sequences are SGHNT and YYREEE (reference sequence).

This clone was seen a few times. The V and J genes are TRBV19 and TRBJ1-2, with TRBD1 as a possible D gene (5 bases). CDR3 length: 16 residues. Trimming shortened V by 0 bases and J by 8 bases, and 19 bases separated the two germline ends. Germline V gene data show CDR1 as LNHDA and CDR2 as SQIVND (reference sequence). As DNA, the CDR3 is TGTGCCAGTAGTATAGACCACGGGACGGGACGACGGGGCTACACCTTC. It is translated as CASSIDHGTGRRGYTF.

The chain couples TRBV3-1 (or the pseudogene TRBV3-2) to TRBJ1-1; 7 nucleotides align to TRBD1. This CDR3 has 12 residues. Looked up from germline, CDR1 is LGHDT and CDR2 is YNNKEL (reference sequence). Trimming at V came to 4 bases and at J to 8 bases, leaving 4 bases not matched to a gene. CDR3 in DNA: TGTGCCAGCAGCCGCGGACAGGTAGAAGCTTTCTTT. It yields the protein CASSRGQVEAFF.

The chain has TRBV3-1 (or the pseudogene TRBV3-2) and TRBJ2-5; TRBD2 is a possible D gene (7 bases). Germline loops: CDR1 LGHDT, CDR2 YNNKEL (reference sequence). CDR3 size: 17 residues. V gave up 0 bases and J gave up 1 base, with 15 bases separating them. For the CDR3, the DNA is TGTGCCAGCAGCCAAGATAGGGCGGGGGCCTTCCAAGAGACCCAGTACTTC. Translating it yields CASSQDRAGAFQETQYF.

The genes are TRBV7-2 and TRBJ2-5; D tentatively fits TRBD1 or TRBD2 (5 bases each). Per germline, CDR1 SGHTA and CDR2 FQGNSA. V was trimmed by 1 base and J by 1 base, leaving 13 bases between them. The CDR3 loop spans 16 amino acids. The CDR3 protein is CASSLGGFGAQETQYF. The CDR3 nucleotides read TGTGCCAGCAGCTTAGGGGGTTTCGGGGCCCAAGAGACCCAGTACTTC.

The chain couples TRBV2 to TRBJ1-1, with 9 bases matching TRBD1. The CDR3 runs to 15 residues. The ends lost 6 bases at V and 1 base at J; junction bases unmatched: 6. The germline V gene has CDR1 SNHLY and CDR2 FYNNEI. CDR3 loop: CASRTGGSTNTEAFF. CDR3 in DNA: TGTGCCAGCAGGACAGGGGGATCCACGAACACTGAAGCTTTCTTT.

The chain has TRBV10-2 and TRBJ1-3; D gene ambiguous. The V end was cut by 0 bases, the J end by 5 bases, with 17 bases between. This CDR3 has 17 residues. CDR1 WSHSY and CDR2 SAAADI come from the germline V gene. The CDR3 coding sequence is TGCGCCAGCAGTGAGTCGGGTCCTAAGAAAGCCCGAAACACCATATATTTT. It yields the protein CASSESGPKKARNTIYF.